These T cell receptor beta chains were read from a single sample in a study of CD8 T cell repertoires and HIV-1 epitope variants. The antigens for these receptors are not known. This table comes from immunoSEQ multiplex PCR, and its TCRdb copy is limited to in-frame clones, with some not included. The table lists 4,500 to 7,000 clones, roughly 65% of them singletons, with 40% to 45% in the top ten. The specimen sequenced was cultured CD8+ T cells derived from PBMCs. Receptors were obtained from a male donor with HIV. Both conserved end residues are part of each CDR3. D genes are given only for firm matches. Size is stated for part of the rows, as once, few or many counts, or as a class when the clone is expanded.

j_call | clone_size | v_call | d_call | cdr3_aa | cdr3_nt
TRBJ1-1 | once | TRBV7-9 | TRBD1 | CASSSPGTGVISTEAFF | TGTGCCAGCAGTTCCCCCGGGACAGGGGTGATTTCCACTGAAGCTTTCTTT
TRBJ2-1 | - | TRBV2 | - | CASLEANNEQFF | TGTGCCAGCCTAGAAGCGAACAATGAGCAGTTCTTC
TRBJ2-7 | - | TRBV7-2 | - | CASSLTRDSSYEQYF | TGTGCCAGCAGCTTAACCCGGGACTCCTCCTACGAGCAGTACTTC
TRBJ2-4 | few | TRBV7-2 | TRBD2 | CASSLPGLAGSGNIQYF | TGTGCCAGCAGCTTGCCGGGACTAGCGGGATCGGGGAACATTCAGTACTTC
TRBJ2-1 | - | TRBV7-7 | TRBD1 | CAVRDRGSSYNEQFF | TGTGCTGTCCGGGACAGGGGATCCTCCTACAATGAGCAGTTCTTC
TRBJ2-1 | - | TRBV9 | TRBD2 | CASSVFAGGLYEQFF | TGTGCCAGCAGCGTATTTGCGGGGGGGCTCTATGAGCAGTTCTTC
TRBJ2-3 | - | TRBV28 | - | CASSHPPSTDTQYF | TGTGCCAGCAGTCACCCCCCTAGCACAGATACGCAGTATTTT
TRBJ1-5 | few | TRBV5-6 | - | CASRRKGSNQPQHF | TGTGCCAGCAGGCGGAAGGGGAGCAATCAGCCCCAGCATTTT
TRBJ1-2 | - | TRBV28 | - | CASSLDPTDFNYGYTF | TGTGCCAGCAGTCTGGACCCGACAGATTTTAACTATGGCTACACCTTC
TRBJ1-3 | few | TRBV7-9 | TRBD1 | CASSSLTGRGNTIYF | TGTGCCAGCAGCTCCCTGACAGGGAGAGGAAACACCATATATTTT
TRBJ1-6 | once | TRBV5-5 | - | CASAREGAGNSPLHF | TGTGCCAGCGCCCGAGAGGGCGCAGGGAATTCACCCCTCCACTTT
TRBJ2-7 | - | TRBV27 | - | CASSQGPIGYEQYF | TGTGCCAGCAGTCAGGGGCCAATTGGCTACGAGCAGTACTTC
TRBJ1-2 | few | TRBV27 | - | CASSGDYGYTF | TGTGCCAGCTCGGGTGACTATGGCTACACCTTC
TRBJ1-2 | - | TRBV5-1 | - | CASIGDLGSGYTF | TGCGCCAGCATCGGGGACCTCGGATCAGGCTACACCTTC
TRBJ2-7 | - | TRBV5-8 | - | CASSLTGYEQYF | TGTGCCAGCAGCTTGACAGGATACGAGCAGTACTTC
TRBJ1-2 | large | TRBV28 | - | CASSIRPTDFDYGYTF | TGTGCCAGCAGTATACGCCCGACAGATTTCGACTATGGCTACACCTTC
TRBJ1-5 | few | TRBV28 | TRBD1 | CASSLGQGGTQPQHF | TGTGCCAGCAGTTTGGGACAGGGGGGGACTCAGCCCCAGCATTTT
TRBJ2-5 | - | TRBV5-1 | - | CASSLEGLETQYF | TGCGCCAGCAGCTTGGAAGGTTTGGAGACCCAGTACTTC
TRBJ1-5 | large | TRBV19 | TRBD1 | CASTPDRLSNQPQHF | TGTGCCAGTACCCCGGACAGGTTAAGCAATCAGCCCCAGCATTTT
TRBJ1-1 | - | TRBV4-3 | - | CASSQGSGGFYTEAFF | TGCGCCAGCAGCCAAGGGTCGGGTGGATTTTACACTGAAGCTTTCTTT
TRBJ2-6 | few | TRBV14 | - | CASSQETGRSAGANVLTF | TGTGCCAGCAGCCAAGAAACGGGGAGATCGGCTGGGGCCAACGTCCTGACTTTC
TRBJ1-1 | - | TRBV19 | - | CASSNREDTEAFF | TGTGCCAGTAGTAACAGGGAGGACACTGAAGCTTTCTTT
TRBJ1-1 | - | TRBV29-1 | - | CSVVTHSDTEAFF | TGCAGCGTTGTCACACATTCGGACACTGAAGCTTTCTTT
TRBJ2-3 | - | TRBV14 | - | CASSALASTRQDIPQYF | TGTGCCAGCAGCGCCCTAGCGTCGACTCGGCAAGACATTCCGCAGTATTTT
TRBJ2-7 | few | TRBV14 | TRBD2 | CASSQRTSTYEQYF | TGTGCCAGCAGCCAGCGGACTAGTACCTACGAGCAGTACTTC
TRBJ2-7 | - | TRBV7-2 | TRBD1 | CASSPEGTGYYEQYF | TGTGCCAGCAGCCCGGAAGGGACAGGGTATTACGAGCAGTACTTC